This TCR beta chain is from a study of T-cell reconstitution after alpha-beta-depleted transplantation in children. The CDR3 totals 12 residues. The V gene lost 7 bases and the J gene lost 6 bases, with 13 bases spanning the gap. The V gene's germline CDR1 is SGHAT and CDR2 FQDESV (reference sequence). It was with unique molecular identifiers that the TCRbeta library was prepared. MiXCR, run by TCRdb on the PCR reads, gives a single entry per CDR3 protein. The sample gives 440,000 or so distinct CDR3 sequences, under 13% of which show up once; 4.5% to 6.5% is in the top ten. The sequencing here drew on PBMCs from the stem cell graft donor, taken from the stem cell graft. J is TRBJ2-7 and V is TRBV11-1; D not certain. This TCR was recovered from a human donor who donated a stem cell graft to a child with acute myeloid leukemia. CDR3 DNA: TGTGCCAGCATCGGACCCAAGGGCGAGCAGTACGTC. This encodes CASIGPKGEQYV.